This entry lists 7 T cell receptor beta chains sequenced from one sample in a study of T cell changes during pregnancy in multiple sclerosis. The table came from immunoSEQ multiplex PCR; TCRdb's copy has only in-frame clones and leaves some out. The sample consists of fewer than 60,000 clones, about 90% of them appearing once. This sample comprised peripheral blood, obtained in the third trimester of pregnancy. These receptors originate from a female donor in good health, enrolled as a control in a pregnancy study.

V and J are TRBV30 and TRBJ1-1, with 9 bases aligning to TRBD1. V shed 0 bases and J 6 bases; nucleotides not matched to a gene: 5. CDR1 is GTSNPN, CDR2 SVGIG, per germline (reference sequence). The CDR3 covers 14 residues. The CDR3 DNA reads TGTGCCTGGAGTGTCGACAGGGGGTCCGCTGAAGCTTTCTTT. It translates to CAWSVDRGSAEAFF.

This chain links TRBV27 with TRBJ2-5; D perhaps matches TRBD2 (5 bases). The V end lost 8 bases, the J end lost 7 bases, and 8 bases lay between the germline ends. The CDR3 is 10 amino acids. The germline V gene has CDR1 MNHEY and CDR2 SMNVEV (reference sequence). CDR3 in amino acids: CASGRGTQYF. The DNA of the CDR3 is TGTGCCAGCGGGAGAGGGACCCAGTACTTC.

V gene TRBV9 combines with J gene TRBJ1-1; 10 bases fit TRBD1. The CDR3 loop spans 17 amino acids. Germline V gene lookup returns CDR1 SGDLS and CDR2 YYNGEE. V shed 0 bases and J 6 bases; nucleotides not matched to a gene: 11. CDR3 bases: TGTGCCAGCAGCGTAGTAATCGGGACAGGGGTAGGAGCTGAAGCTTTCTTT. Protein sequence: CASSVVIGTGVGAEAFF.

The rearrangement uses TRBV9 and TRBJ2-2, with 11 bases lining up with TRBD1. CDR1 and CDR2 (germline): SGDLS, YYNGEE. The CDR3 loop spans 16 amino acids. CDR3 residues: CARWTGGAGEPGELFF. The CDR3 DNA reads as TGTGCTCGGTGGACAGGGGGCGCAGGGGAGCCCGGGGAGCTGTTTTTT.

This clone was counted only a few times. This chain connects TRBV2 to TRBJ1-5; a weak D match, TRBD1 (5 bases). V was clipped by 8 bases and J by 2 bases, with 13 bases between them. Germline assignment: CDR1 SNHLY and CDR2 FYNNEI. The CDR3 is 14 residues long. The CDR3: CASFMGGGNQPQHF. The CDR3 DNA reads TGTGCCAGCTTCATGGGGGGTGGCAATCAGCCCCAGCATTTT.

The chain couples TRBV25-1 to TRBJ1-2; 7 bases fit TRBD1. Germline assignment: CDR1 MGHDK and CDR2 SYGVNS. The ends lost 3 bases at V and 6 bases at J; junction bases unmatched: 13. There are 16 residues in the CDR3. DNA of the CDR3: TGTGCCAGCAGTGAGCTTTACGGAGGGGGCAAGAATGGCTACACCTTC. Residues: CASSELYGGGKNGYTF.

J is TRBJ1-1 and V is TRBV7-9, with D possibly matching TRBD1 (5 bases). The CDR3 covers 16 residues. Germline assignment: CDR1 SEHNR and CDR2 FQNEAQ (reference sequence). Trimming pared 5 bases from V and 0 bases from J, leaving 16 bases between. The DNA for the CDR3 is TGTGCCAGCAGCCCACGGGGGACTTCGATGAACACTGAAGCTTTCTTT. Amino acid sequence: CASSPRGTSMNTEAFF.